This TCR beta chain was profiled in a study of T-cell memory formation after mild COVID-19. V gave up 1 base and J gave up 8 bases, with 11 bases separating them. Germline-derived CDR1 and CDR2 are SGHTA and FQGNSA. The CDR3 is 13 residues long. Each CDR3 protein is one row after TCRdb ran MiXCR on the 5' RACE reads. The sample records more than 45,000 distinct CDR3 sequences, 9.3% being singletons. This clonotype was recorded at least ten times. V is TRBV7-2 and J is TRBJ1-2; no clear D. The sample taken for sequencing was PBMCs or a T cell subset sorted from them (not recorded which). The sequence was collected from an adult woman who had mild COVID-19 (a few samples of this study predate the infection). Cell type and time point are not known. In DNA form, the CDR3 reads TGTGCCAGCAGCTTAGGGACGGCCCGCGGCTACACCTTC. It is translated as CASSLGTARGYTF.